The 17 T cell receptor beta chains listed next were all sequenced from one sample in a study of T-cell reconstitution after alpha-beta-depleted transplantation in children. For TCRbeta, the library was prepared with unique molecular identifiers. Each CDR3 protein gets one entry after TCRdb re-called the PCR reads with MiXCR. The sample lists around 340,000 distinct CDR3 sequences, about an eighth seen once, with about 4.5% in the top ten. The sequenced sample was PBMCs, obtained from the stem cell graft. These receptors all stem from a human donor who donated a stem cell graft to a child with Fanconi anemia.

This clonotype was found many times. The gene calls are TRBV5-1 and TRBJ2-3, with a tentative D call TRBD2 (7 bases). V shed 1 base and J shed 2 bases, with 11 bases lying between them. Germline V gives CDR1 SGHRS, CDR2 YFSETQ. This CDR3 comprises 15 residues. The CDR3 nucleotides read TGCGCCAGCAGCTTGCGGGGGGCCTACACAGATACGCAGTATTTT. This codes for CASSLRGAYTDTQYF.

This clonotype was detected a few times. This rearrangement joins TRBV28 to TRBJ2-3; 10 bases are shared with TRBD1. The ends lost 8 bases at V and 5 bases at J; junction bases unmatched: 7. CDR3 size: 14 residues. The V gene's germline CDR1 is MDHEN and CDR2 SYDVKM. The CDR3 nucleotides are TGTGCCAGCCTTCGACAGGGGGCTATAGATACGCAGTATTTT. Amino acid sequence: CASLRQGAIDTQYF.

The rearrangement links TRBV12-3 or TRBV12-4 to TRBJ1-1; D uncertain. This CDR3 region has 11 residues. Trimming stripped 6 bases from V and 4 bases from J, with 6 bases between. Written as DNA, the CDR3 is TGTGCCAGCAGCCGTGTCACTGAAGCTTTCTTT. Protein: CASSRVTEAFF.

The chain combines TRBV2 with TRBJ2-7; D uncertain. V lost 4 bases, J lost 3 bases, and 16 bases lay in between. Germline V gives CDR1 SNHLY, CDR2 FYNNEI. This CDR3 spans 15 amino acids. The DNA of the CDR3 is TGTGCCAGCAGTGTTGGGGAACCACGCTTCTACGAGCAGTACGTC. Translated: CASSVGEPRFYEQYV.

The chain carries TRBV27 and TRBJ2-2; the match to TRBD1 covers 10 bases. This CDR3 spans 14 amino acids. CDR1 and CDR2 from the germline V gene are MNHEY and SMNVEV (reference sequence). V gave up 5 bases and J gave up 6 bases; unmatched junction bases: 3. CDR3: CASSRQGAAGELFF. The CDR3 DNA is TGTGCCAGCAGTCGACAGGGGGCCGCCGGGGAGCTGTTTTTT.

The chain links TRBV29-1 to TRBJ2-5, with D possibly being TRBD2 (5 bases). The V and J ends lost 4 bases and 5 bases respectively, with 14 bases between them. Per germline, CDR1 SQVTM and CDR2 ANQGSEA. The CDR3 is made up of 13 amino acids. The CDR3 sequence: CSVVISAGETQYF. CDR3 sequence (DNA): TGCAGCGTTGTTATCTCGGCGGGCGAGACCCAGTACTTC.

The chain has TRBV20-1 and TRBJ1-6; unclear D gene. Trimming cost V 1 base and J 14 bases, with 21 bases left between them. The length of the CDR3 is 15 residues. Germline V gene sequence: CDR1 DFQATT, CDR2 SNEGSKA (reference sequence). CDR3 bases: TGCAGTGCTAGAGCGTGGAGGGCACCCTTGGCGGCCCTCCACTTT. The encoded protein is CSARAWRAPLAALHF.

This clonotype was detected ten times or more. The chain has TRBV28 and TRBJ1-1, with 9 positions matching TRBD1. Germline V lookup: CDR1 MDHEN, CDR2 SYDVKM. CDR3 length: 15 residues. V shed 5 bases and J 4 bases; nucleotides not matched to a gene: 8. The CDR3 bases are TGTGCCAGCAGTAGCAGGACAGGGGAGACCACTGAAGCTTTCTTT. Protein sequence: CASSSRTGETTEAFF.

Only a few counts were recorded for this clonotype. The CDR3 DNA reads TGTGCCAGCAGCCGCACACAGGGCGAGCAGTACTTC. It encodes CASSRTQGEQYF. This chain connects TRBV4-2 to TRBJ2-7, with a possible D match to TRBD1 (6 bases). Trimming shortened V by 4 bases and J by 6 bases, and 10 bases separated the two germline ends. From germline, CDR1 is LGHNA and CDR2 YNFKEQ. The CDR3 runs 12 residues.

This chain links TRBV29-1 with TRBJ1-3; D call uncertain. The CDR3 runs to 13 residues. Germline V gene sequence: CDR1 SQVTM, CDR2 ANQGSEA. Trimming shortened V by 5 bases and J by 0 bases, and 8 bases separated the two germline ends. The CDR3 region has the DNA TGCAGCGTTTCCTGGAGCTCTGGAAACACCATATATTTT. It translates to CSVSWSSGNTIYF.

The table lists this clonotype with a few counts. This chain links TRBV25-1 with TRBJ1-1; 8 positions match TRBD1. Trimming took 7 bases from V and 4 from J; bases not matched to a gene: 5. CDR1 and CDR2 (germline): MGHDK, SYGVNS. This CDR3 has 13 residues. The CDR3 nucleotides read TGTGCCAGCAACGGACAGGGAACCACTGAAGCTTTCTTT. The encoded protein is CASNGQGTTEAFF.

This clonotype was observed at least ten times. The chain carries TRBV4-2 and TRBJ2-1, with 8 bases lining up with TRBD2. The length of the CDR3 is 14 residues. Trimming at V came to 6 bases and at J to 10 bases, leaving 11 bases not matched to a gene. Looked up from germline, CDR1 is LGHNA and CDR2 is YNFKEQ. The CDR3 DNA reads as TGTGCCAGCAGGCCGGGACTAGTGGGTTCAGAGCAGTTCTTC. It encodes CASRPGLVGSEQFF.

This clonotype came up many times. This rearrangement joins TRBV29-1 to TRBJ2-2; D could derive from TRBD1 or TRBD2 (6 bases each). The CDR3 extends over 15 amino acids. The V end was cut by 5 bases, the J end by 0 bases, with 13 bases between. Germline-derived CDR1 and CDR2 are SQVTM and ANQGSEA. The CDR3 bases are TGCAGCGTTAGGGTGGGGGGCCCGAACACCGGGGAGCTGTTTTTT. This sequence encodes CSVRVGGPNTGELFF.

DNA for the CDR3: TGTGCCACCAGCAAGGACAGGGAGAAGGCCACCGGGGAGCTGTTTTTT. Amino acid sequence: CATSKDREKATGELFF. V usage is TRBV15 and J usage is TRBJ2-2; TRBD1 matches at 8 bases. The CDR3 sequence is 16 residues long. From germline, CDR1 is LNHNV and CDR2 YYDKDF (reference sequence). V shed 4 bases, J shed 4 bases, and the junction held 8 bases outside the gene matches.

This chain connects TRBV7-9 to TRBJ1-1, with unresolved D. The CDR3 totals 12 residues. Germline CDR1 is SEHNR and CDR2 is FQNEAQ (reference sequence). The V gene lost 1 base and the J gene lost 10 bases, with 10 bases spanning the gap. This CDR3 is CASSLGASPAFF. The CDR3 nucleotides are TGTGCCAGCAGCTTAGGGGCCAGTCCAGCTTTCTTT.

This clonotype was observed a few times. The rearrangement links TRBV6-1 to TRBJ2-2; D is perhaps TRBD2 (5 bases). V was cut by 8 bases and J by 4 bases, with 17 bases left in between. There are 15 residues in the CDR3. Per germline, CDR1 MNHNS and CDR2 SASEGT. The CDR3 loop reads CASGMNGVPTGELFF. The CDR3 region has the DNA TGTGCCAGCGGGATGAACGGGGTCCCCACCGGGGAGCTGTTTTTT.

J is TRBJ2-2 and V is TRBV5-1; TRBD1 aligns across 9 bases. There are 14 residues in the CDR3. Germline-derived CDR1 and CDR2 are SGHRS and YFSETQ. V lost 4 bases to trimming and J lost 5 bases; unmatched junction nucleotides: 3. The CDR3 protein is CASSRQGETGELFF. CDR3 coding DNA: TGCGCCAGCAGCCGACAGGGGGAAACCGGGGAGCTGTTTTTT. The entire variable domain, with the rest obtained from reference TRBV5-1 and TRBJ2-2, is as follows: KAGVTQTPRYLIKTRGQQVTLSCSPISGHRSVSWYQQTPGQGLQFLFEYFSETQRNKGNFPGRFSGRQFSNSRSEMNVSTLELGDSALYLCASSRQGETGELFFGEGSRLTVL.